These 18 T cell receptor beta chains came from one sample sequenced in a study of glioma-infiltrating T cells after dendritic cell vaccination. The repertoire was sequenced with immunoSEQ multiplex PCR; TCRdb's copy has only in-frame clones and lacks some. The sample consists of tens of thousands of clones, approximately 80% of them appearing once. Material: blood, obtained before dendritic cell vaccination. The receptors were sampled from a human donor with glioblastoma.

CDR3 sequence: CASSIVDSGGYEQYF. The CDR3 region has the DNA TGTGCCAGTAGTATAGTAGACTCGGGGGGATACGAGCAGTACTTC. The chain carries TRBV19 and TRBJ2-7; TRBD2 agrees at 7 bases. CDR1 and CDR2 (germline): LNHDA, SQIVND (reference sequence). The CDR3 runs to 15 residues. J was trimmed by 4 bases and V by 1 base; bases with no gene match: 7.

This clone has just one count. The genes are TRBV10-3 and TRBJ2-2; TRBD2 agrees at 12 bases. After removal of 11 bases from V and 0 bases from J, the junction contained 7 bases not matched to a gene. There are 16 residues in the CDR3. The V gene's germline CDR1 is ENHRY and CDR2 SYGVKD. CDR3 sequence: CAAGGLAGPNTGELFF. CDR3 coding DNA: TGTGCCGCCGGGGGACTAGCGGGTCCGAACACCGGGGAGCTGTTTTTT.

The DNA of the CDR3 is TGTGCCAGCAGCTCTCGTGGGAGCTCCTACAATGAGCAGTTCTTC. It specifies CASSSRGSSYNEQFF. V and J are TRBV13 and TRBJ2-1, with D maybe TRBD2 (5 bases). CDR1 is PRHDT and CDR2 is FYEKMQ in the germline V gene (reference sequence). V was shortened by 4 bases and J by 0 bases, with 10 bases between the two germline ends. The CDR3 runs to 15 residues.

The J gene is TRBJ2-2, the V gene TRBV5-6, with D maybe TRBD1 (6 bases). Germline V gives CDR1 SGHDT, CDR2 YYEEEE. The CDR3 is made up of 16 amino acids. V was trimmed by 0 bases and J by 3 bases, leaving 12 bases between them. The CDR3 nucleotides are TGTGCCAGCAGCTTGGTAGGGCAGGGGTACACCGGGGAGCTGTTTTTT. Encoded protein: CASSLVGQGYTGELFF.

Here the CDR3 reads CASFNGDTQYF. The CDR3 DNA reads TGTGCCAGCTTTAACGGAGATACGCAGTATTTT. This chain connects TRBV6-1 to TRBJ2-3, with unresolved D. The germline V and J ends were trimmed by 8 bases and 5 bases, with 8 bases remaining between them. Germline CDR1 and CDR2: MNHNS and SASEGT. The CDR3 extends over 11 amino acids.

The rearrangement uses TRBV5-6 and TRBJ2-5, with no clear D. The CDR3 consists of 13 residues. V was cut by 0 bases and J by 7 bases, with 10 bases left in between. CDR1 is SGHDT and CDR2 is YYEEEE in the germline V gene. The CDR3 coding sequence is TGTGCCAGCAGCTTGGTTGGAGCCGGGACCCAGTACTTC. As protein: CASSLVGAGTQYF.

The CDR3: CASRARGLWEKLFF. CDR3 bases: TGTGCCAGCAGGGCAAGGGGGCTTTGGGAAAAACTGTTTTTT. The V call is TRBV27, the J call TRBJ1-4; TRBD1 aligns across 7 bases. With V trimmed by 6 bases and J by 8 bases, 9 bases remained unmatched. The CDR3 runs 14 residues. Looked up from germline, CDR1 is MNHEY and CDR2 is SMNVEV (reference sequence).

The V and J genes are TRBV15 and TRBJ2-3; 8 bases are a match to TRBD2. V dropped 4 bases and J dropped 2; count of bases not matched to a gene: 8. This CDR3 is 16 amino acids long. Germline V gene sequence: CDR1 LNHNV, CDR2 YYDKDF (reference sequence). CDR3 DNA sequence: TGTGCCACCAGCAAGGGCAGCGGGAGTCCCACAGATACGCAGTATTTT. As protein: CATSKGSGSPTDTQYF.

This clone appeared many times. CDR3 region: CASSESQDTEAFF. The CDR3 DNA reads TGCGCCAGCAGTGAGTCCCAGGACACTGAAGCTTTCTTT. The rearrangement joins TRBV10-1 to TRBJ1-1; D gene ambiguous. CDR1 is WNHNN, CDR2 SYGVQD, per germline (reference sequence). The V gene lost 0 bases and the J gene lost 3 bases, with 5 bases spanning the gap. The CDR3 runs 13 residues.

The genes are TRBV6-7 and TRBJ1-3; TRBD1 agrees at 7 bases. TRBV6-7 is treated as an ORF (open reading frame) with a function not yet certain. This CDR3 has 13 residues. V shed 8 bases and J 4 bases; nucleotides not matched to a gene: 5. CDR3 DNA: TGTGCCAGCGCTAGGGACAGAGGAAACACCATATATTTT. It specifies CASARDRGNTIYF.

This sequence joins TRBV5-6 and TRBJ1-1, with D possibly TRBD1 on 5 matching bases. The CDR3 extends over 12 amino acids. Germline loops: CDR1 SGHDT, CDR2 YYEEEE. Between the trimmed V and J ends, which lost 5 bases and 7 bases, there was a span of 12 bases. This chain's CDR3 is CASSQGTNEAFF. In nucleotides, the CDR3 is TGTGCCAGCAGTCAGGGAACAAATGAAGCTTTCTTT.

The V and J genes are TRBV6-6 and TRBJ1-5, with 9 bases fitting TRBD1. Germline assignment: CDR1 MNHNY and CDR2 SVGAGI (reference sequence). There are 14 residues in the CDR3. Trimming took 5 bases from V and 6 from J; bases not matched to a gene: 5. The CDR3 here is CASSATGGVQPQHF. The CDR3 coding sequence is TGTGCCAGCAGTGCGACAGGGGGAGTTCAGCCCCAGCATTTT.

CDR3 sequence (DNA): TGTGCCAGTAGTGAGGTAACAGGGTACACTGAAGCTTTCTTT. It codes for CASSEVTGYTEAFF. V is TRBV19 and J is TRBJ1-1, with D maybe TRBD1 (6 bases). The germline gives CDR1 LNHDA, CDR2 SQIVND (reference sequence). V lost 5 bases and J 3 bases, leaving 13 bases between the germline ends. This CDR3 region has 14 residues.

CDR3 region: CASSLGGLAGVYEQYV. Here the CDR3 DNA reads TGTGCCAGCAGCTTAGGCGGACTAGCGGGGGTCTACGAGCAGTACGTC. This rearrangement joins TRBV7-2 to TRBJ2-7, with TRBD2 matching 13 bases. Germline trimming cut 1 base from V and 3 bases from J; bases unmatched to any gene: 3. The CDR3 consists of 16 residues. Germline V gives CDR1 SGHTA, CDR2 FQGNSA.

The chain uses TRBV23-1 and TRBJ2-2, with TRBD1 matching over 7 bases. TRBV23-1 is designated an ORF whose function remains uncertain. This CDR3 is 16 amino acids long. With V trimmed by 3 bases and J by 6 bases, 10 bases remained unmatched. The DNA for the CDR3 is TGCGCCAGCAGTCATCCCGGGACAGTAGATTCCGGGGAGCTGTTTTTT. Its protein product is CASSHPGTVDSGELFF.

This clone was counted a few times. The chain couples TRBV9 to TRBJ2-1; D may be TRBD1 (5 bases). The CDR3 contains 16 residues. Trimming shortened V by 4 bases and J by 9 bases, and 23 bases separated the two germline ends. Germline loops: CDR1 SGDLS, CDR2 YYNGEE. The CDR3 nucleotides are TGTGCCAGCAGCCCCCAAGGTTATGGCCATCAGGGTGAGCAGTTCTTC. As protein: CASSPQGYGHQGEQFF.

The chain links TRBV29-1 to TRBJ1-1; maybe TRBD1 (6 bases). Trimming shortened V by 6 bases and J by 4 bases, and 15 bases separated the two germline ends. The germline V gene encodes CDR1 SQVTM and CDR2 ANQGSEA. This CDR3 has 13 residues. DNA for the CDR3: TGCAGCGTAGACGAGACAGGAGGCACTGAAGCTTTCTTT. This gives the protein CSVDETGGTEAFF.

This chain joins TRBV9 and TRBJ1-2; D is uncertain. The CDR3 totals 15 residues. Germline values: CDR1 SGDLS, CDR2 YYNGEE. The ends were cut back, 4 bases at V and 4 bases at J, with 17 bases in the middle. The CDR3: CASSPTPSTSYGYTF. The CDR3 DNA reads TGTGCCAGCAGCCCGACACCTTCAACAAGCTATGGCTACACCTTC.